Listed below are T cell receptor beta chains from one sample, sequenced in a study of cytomegalovirus exposure and HLA in healthy donors. Clones were read by immunoSEQ multiplex PCR, and TCRdb kept only the in-frame ones, dropping some. The sample shows under 250,000 clones, over 75% of them seen only once. Source material: PBMCs. The origin of the receptors is a woman in her forties or fifties in good health and CMV-seronegative. Each CDR3 is given with its conserved first and last residue. A D gene is named only where the DNA matches it firmly. The size of a clone is reported for some rows only, either as once, few or many, or as a class for expanded clones.

CASSLGGTTQETQYF | TGCGCCAGCAGCTTGGGGGGGACTACGCAAGAGACCCAGTACTTC | 15 | TRBJ2-5 | NA | TRBV5-1 | TRBD2
CASGRDRSGANVLTF | TGTGCCAGCGGGAGGGATCGCAGTGGGGCCAACGTCCTGACTTTC | 15 | TRBJ2-6 | once | TRBV19 | TRBD2
CASGTGAYEQYF | TGTGCCAGCGGAACAGGGGCCTACGAGCAGTACTTC | 12 | TRBJ2-7 | NA | TRBV7-9 | TRBD1
CASSRDSSSIQYF | TGTGCCAGCAGCCGGGACTCTTCAAGCATTCAGTACTTC | 13 | TRBJ2-4 | NA | TRBV6-5 | NA
CATSRPAGLSNTGELFF | TGTGCCACCAGCAGACCCGCGGGACTATCTAACACCGGGGAGCTGTTTTTT | 17 | TRBJ2-2 | NA | TRBV15 | TRBD2
CASTSWGGGYGYTF | TGTGCCAGCACATCCTGGGGGGGTGGCTATGGCTACACCTTC | 14 | TRBJ1-2 | NA | TRBV11-2 | NA
CASSQDRSVQDEQYF | TGCGCCAGCAGCCAAGATCGGTCAGTCCAGGACGAGCAGTACTTC | 15 | TRBJ2-7 | NA | TRBV4-1 | NA
CASSLYPGQGRNEQFF | TGTGCCAGCAGCTTGTATCCGGGACAGGGAAGAAATGAGCAGTTCTTC | 16 | TRBJ2-1 | NA | TRBV5-4 | TRBD1
CASSSGTGDTQYF | TGTGCCAGCAGCTCCGGGACAGGTGATACGCAGTATTTT | 13 | TRBJ2-3 | NA | TRBV7-9 | TRBD1
CASSRDKPQETQYF | TGTGCCAGCAGTCGGGACAAACCTCAAGAGACCCAGTACTTC | 14 | TRBJ2-5 | NA | TRBV2 | NA
CASSPGGLAGGRNEQYF | TGTGCCAGCAGTCCGGGGGGACTAGCGGGAGGGAGGAACGAGCAGTACTTC | 17 | TRBJ2-7 | NA | TRBV28 | TRBD2
CASSPRTGENTEAFF | TGTGCCAGCAGCCCCAGGACAGGGGAGAACACTGAAGCTTTCTTT | 15 | TRBJ1-1 | NA | TRBV7-8 | TRBD1
CASSLGAEQYF | TGCGCCAGCAGTCTAGGGGCAGAGCAGTACTTC | 11 | TRBJ2-7 | NA | TRBV5-1 | NA
CASSKGLSGELFF | TGTGCCAGCAGCAAAGGACTATCCGGGGAGCTGTTTTTT | 13 | TRBJ2-2 | few | TRBV11-2 | NA
CSVDTSAGTDTQYF | TGCAGCGTTGACACTAGCGCGGGAACAGATACGCAGTATTTT | 14 | TRBJ2-3 | NA | TRBV29-1 | TRBD2
CASSSEGTGASEQYF | TGTGCCAGCAGCTCCGAGGGGACAGGGGCGAGCGAGCAGTACTTC | 15 | TRBJ2-7 | NA | TRBV7-9 | TRBD1
CASSLPRGQVGRTEAFF | TGTGCCAGCAGCTTACCCCGCGGACAGGTTGGTCGGACTGAAGCTTTCTTT | 17 | TRBJ1-1 | few | TRBV7-8 | TRBD1
CASSGSTSGANVLTF | TGTGCCAGCAGCGGTAGTACCTCTGGGGCCAACGTCCTGACTTTC | 15 | TRBJ2-6 | NA | TRBV5-5 | NA
CASSVGGGSHEQYF | TGTGCCAGCAGCGTAGGCGGCGGGAGTCACGAGCAGTACTTC | 14 | TRBJ2-7 | NA | TRBV9 | TRBD2
CASSWGQGFNTGELFF | TGTGCCAGCAGCTGGGGACAGGGGTTTAACACCGGGGAGCTGTTTTTT | 16 | TRBJ2-2 | NA | TRBV7-8 | TRBD1
CASREGKDNEQFF | TGTGCCAGCAGGGAGGGTAAGGACAATGAGCAGTTCTTC | 13 | TRBJ2-1 | NA | TRBV6-6 | NA
CASSYSTGTGANVLTF | TGTGCCAGCAGTTACAGCACAGGGACTGGGGCCAACGTCCTGACTTTC | 16 | TRBJ2-6 | NA | TRBV6-6 | NA
CASSLGGQDYGYTF | TGTGCCAGCAGCTTGGGGGGGCAGGACTATGGCTACACCTTC | 14 | TRBJ1-2 | NA | TRBV5-4 | NA
CAWSRTGTPAEQYF | TGTGCCTGGAGCCGTACAGGCACTCCAGCCGAGCAGTACTTC | 14 | TRBJ2-7 | NA | TRBV30 | NA
CASSVTTAADTQYF | TGTGCCAGCAGCGTTACGACTGCGGCAGATACGCAGTATTTT | 14 | TRBJ2-3 | NA | TRBV5-4 | NA
CASSLQRTLGGYTF | TGTGCCAGCAGTTTACAACGGACTCTGGGGGGCTACACCTTC | 14 | TRBJ1-2 | NA | TRBV28 | NA
CASSLGPQNTGELFF | TGCGCCAGCAGCTTGGGGCCCCAGAACACCGGGGAGCTGTTTTTT | 15 | TRBJ2-2 | few | TRBV5-1 | NA
CASSPPGSGNQPQHF | TGTGCCAGCTCACCACCCGGGTCCGGCAATCAGCCCCAGCATTTT | 15 | TRBJ1-5 | NA | TRBV18 | NA
CASSDGGRTNTIYF | TGCGCCAGCAGCGATGGAGGTCGGACAAACACCATATATTTT | 14 | TRBJ1-3 | NA | TRBV10-1 | NA
CATSWTGQSQPQHF | TGTGCCACCAGTTGGACGGGACAGTCTCAGCCCCAGCATTTT | 14 | TRBJ1-5 | NA | TRBV6-1 | TRBD1
CASSLSVAALGLGKNIQYF | TGTGCCAGCAGTTTATCGGTAGCGGCCCTGGGTTTGGGCAAAAACATTCAGTACTTC | 19 | TRBJ2-4 | NA | TRBV27 | NA
CASSLVRGLSDTQYF | TGTGCCAGCAGCTTAGTGCGGGGGCTGTCAGATACGCAGTATTTT | 15 | TRBJ2-3 | NA | TRBV11-2 | NA
CASSWTGGYNEQFF | TGTGCCAGCAGTTGGACAGGGGGGTACAATGAGCAGTTCTTC | 14 | TRBJ2-1 | NA | TRBV28 | TRBD1
CASSLQTSGRHEQFF | TGTGCCAGCAGTTTACAGACTAGCGGGAGACATGAGCAGTTCTTC | 15 | TRBJ2-1 | NA | TRBV28 | TRBD2
CASGRPGARTEAFF | TGTGCCAGCGGCCGACCAGGGGCGAGGACTGAAGCTTTCTTT | 14 | TRBJ1-1 | NA | TRBV28 | NA
CASNPPGTANNEQFF | TGTGCCAGCAATCCTCCCGGGACAGCAAACAATGAGCAGTTCTTC | 15 | TRBJ2-1 | NA | TRBV28 | TRBD1
CASSELTSGSPNEQFF | TGTGCCAGCTCAGAGTTGACTAGCGGGAGTCCTAATGAGCAGTTCTTC | 16 | TRBJ2-1 | NA | TRBV18 | TRBD2
CSALRQGSSYEQYF | TGCAGCGCCCTCCGCCAGGGAAGCTCCTACGAGCAGTACTTC | 14 | TRBJ2-7 | NA | TRBV29-1 | NA
CASTVAYEQYF | TGTGCCAGCACCGTTGCCTACGAGCAGTACTTC | 11 | TRBJ2-7 | NA | TRBV2 | NA
CASRMGLFQPQHF | TGTGCCAGCAGGATGGGACTTTTTCAGCCCCAGCATTTT | 13 | TRBJ1-5 | NA | TRBV6-1 | NA
CASTVGTVNTEAFF | TGTGCCAGCACCGTTGGGACAGTTAACACTGAAGCTTTCTTT | 14 | TRBJ1-1 | NA | TRBV2 | TRBD1
CASSRGTSETYEQYF | TGTGCCAGCAGCAGAGGGACTAGCGAGACCTACGAGCAGTACTTC | 15 | TRBJ2-7 | NA | TRBV7-6 | TRBD2
CASSERGRSNQPQHF | TGTGCCAGCAGTGAACGGGGTAGGAGCAATCAGCCCCAGCATTTT | 15 | TRBJ1-5 | NA | TRBV6-1 | NA
CASSITGTEYNEQFF | TGTGCCAGTAGTATTACTGGGACAGAATACAATGAGCAGTTCTTC | 15 | TRBJ2-1 | NA | TRBV19 | TRBD1
CASSIPSLNTEAFF | TGTGCCAGTAGTATCCCTTCCTTGAACACTGAAGCTTTCTTT | 14 | TRBJ1-1 | NA | TRBV19 | NA
CTSSRKGVAGGPKTQYF | TGCACCAGCAGCCGGAAGGGAGTAGCGGGAGGGCCGAAGACCCAGTACTTC | 17 | TRBJ2-5 | NA | TRBV1 | NA
CASRRTGRSNQPQHF | TGTGCCAGCAGAAGGACAGGGAGGAGCAATCAGCCCCAGCATTTT | 15 | TRBJ1-5 | few | TRBV6-5 | TRBD1
CASREQGAPTDTQYF | TGTGCCAGCAGGGAGCAGGGGGCACCCACAGATACGCAGTATTTT | 15 | TRBJ2-3 | NA | TRBV6-5 | TRBD1
CSASRGDTQYF | TGCAGTGCTTCCCGGGGAGATACGCAGTATTTT | 11 | TRBJ2-3 | NA | TRBV20-1 | NA
CASSPQGTSGSSGELFF | TGTGCCAGCAGCCCACAGGGGACTAGCGGGAGCTCCGGGGAGCTGTTTTTT | 17 | TRBJ2-2 | NA | TRBV7-6 | TRBD2